This T cell receptor (beta chain) was found in a study of technical replicates of blood from a handful of donors. Some clones are missing from TCRdb's copy, which holds only in-frame ones; the method was immunoSEQ multiplex PCR. The profile covers about 83,000 clones, with about 94% appearing a single time and about 0.25% taken by the ten largest. The CDR3 totals 18 residues. Looked up from germline, CDR1 is KGHSH and CDR2 is LQKENI. Germline trimming cut 2 bases from V and 1 base from J; bases unmatched to any gene: 8. This sequence originates from a human donor in good health. The V and J genes are TRBV18 and TRBJ1-1, with 12 bases identical to TRBD1. The sequenced material came from T cells isolated from PBMCs. As DNA, the CDR3 is TGTGCCAGCTCACCATTGGGGACAGGGGGCAGGAAGAACACTGAAGCTTTCTTT. Translation gives CASSPLGTGGRKNTEAFF. Looking up the rest from reference TRBV18 and TRBJ1-1 gives the full variable domain: NAGVMQNPRHLVRRRGQEARLRCSPMKGHSHVYWYRQLPEEGLKFMVYLQKENIIDESGMPKERFSAEFPKEGPSILRIQQVVRGDSAAYFCASSPLGTGGRKNTEAFFGQGTRLTVV.